A single sample is the source of the 4 T cell receptor beta chains below, sequenced in a study of CXCR3-negative and CXCR3-positive naive CD8 T cells. It was by 5' RACE with UMI labels that the TRB cDNA libraries were prepared. TCRdb processed the 5' RACE reads again and assigns one entry to each CDR3 protein, with no DNA. With about 130,000 distinct CDR3 sequences in the sample, the ten largest clones hold about 0.3%. Sequencing was performed on naive CXCR3- CD8+ T cells from blood. Indicated subset: CD45RO-CCR7+CD27+CD95- naive CD8+ T cells lacking CXCR3 (TNR3-). The receptor set was obtained from a human donor in good health. Some clones in this sample may be carry-over from other donors' samples.

V and J are TRBV29-1 and TRBJ2-7; the D gene TCRdb calls, TRBD1, cannot be checked with no DNA. The germline V gene encodes CDR1 SQVTM and CDR2 ANQGSEA. The CDR3 has 14 residues. The CDR3 region is CSVLDRASSYEQYF.

The chain joins TRBV7-8 to TRBJ2-2. The CDR3 is made up of 14 amino acids. The germline gives CDR1 SGHVS, CDR2 FQNEAQ. The CDR3 sequence: CASSLSRNTGELFF. Complete variable domain (other parts from reference TRBV7-8 and TRBJ2-2): GAGVSQSPRYKVAKRGQDVALRCDPISGHVSLFWYQQALGQGPEFLTYFQNEAQLDKSGLPSDRFFAERPEGSVSTLKIQRTQQEDSAVYLCASSLSRNTGELFFGEGSRLTVL.

This chain joins TRBV6-5 and TRBJ1-1; TCRdb gives TRBD1 as the D gene, but with no DNA this cannot be confirmed. The CDR3 length is 16 residues. Germline V CDR1 and CDR2: MNHEY, SVGAGI. The CDR3 reads CASSYTDQGVGTEAFF.

The chain combines TRBV29-1 with TRBJ1-3; lacking DNA, the TRBD1 call made by TCRdb goes unchecked. CDR1 and CDR2 (germline): SQVTM, ANQGSEA. This CDR3 is 17 amino acids long. The CDR3 is CSVFVGTGDASGNTIYF.